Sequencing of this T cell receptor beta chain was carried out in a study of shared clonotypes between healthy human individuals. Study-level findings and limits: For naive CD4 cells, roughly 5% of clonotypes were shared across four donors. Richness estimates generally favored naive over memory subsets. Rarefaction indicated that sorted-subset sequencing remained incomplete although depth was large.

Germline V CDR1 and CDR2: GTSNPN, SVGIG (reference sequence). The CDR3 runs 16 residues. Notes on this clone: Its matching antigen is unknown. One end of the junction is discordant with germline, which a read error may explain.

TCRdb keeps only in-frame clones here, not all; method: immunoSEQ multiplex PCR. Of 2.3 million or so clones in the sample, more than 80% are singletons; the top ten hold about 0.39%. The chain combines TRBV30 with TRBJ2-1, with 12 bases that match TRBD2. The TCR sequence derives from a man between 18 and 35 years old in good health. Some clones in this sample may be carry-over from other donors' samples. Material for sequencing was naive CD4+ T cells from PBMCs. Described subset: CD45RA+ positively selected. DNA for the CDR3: TGTGCCTGGAGTGTAGGGCTAGCGGGAGGGTACAGTGAGCAGTTCTTC. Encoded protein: CAWSVGLAGGYSEQFF.